The T cell receptor (beta chain) under discussion was sequenced for a study of T cells in tumors after PD-1 blockade (dated by TCRdb to the late 2010s). For context, the study as a whole: Prior checkpoint blockade, systemic immunosuppressant use, and recent radiotherapy or other anti-cancer therapy within 4 weeks were grounds for patient exclusion. Treatment consisted of either cemiplimab 350 mg every 2 weeks or pembrolizumab 200 mg every 3 weeks. A subset of patients also received ongoing daily vismodegib 150 mg during anti-PD-1 treatment. Paired single-cell RNA and TCR sequencing was done in the study on site-matched tumors from patients with BCC or SCC, both before and after anti-PD-1 therapy. On average, tumor samples had about 27,000 TCR templates (range about 554-99,264) and several thousand unique clonotypes, roughly 20-fold deeper than single-cell TCR sequencing. RECIST version 1.1 was used to assess clinical response. Overall study results and their limits: Exhausted CD8+ clones expanded after therapy were found to be mostly novel clonotypes undetected pre-treatment, suggesting clonal replacement rather than reinvigoration of pre-existing clones. The source of novel T cell clones was not identified, and lymphoid organs or rare unexpanded clones within the tumor or the tumor periphery could be included among the possible sources. Clonal replacement was observed only between pre- and post-treatment samples and not between two pre-treatment samples, a pattern that was regarded as arguing against biopsy timing or location artifacts. Around 43% of tumor TCR clonotypes were found in blood, and some novel exhausted tumor clones appeared in pre-treatment blood, suggesting peripheral recruitment.

The germline V gene encodes CDR1 LGHDT and CDR2 YNNKEL (reference sequence). From the cysteine up to the phenylalanine, the CDR3 has a length of 13 residues. Of all the DNA, just the CDR3 is kept, 39 bases in frame from base 1. V trim: 1 base; J trim: 7 bases; unmatched bases: 0. For this clone: The target of this receptor is not known. The sample holds no much larger clone one base away, and base qualities are not on file.

The intended sense of this specimen's time point label: after anti-PD-1 therapy. Before and after PD-1 blockade, tumor biopsies came from the same primary tumor, making the samples site-matched. For bulk TCRbeta sequencing, genomic DNA was extracted from tumor biopsies or peripheral blood, and input amounts ranged from 616 ng to 6,004 ng. To detect rare clonotypes with greater sensitivity than single-cell TCR sequencing, bulk TCRbeta sequencing was done on the leftover biopsy material. Histologically proven advanced or metastatic basal or squamous cell carcinoma was present in all patients, all of whom were poor candidates for surgical resection. The basal cell carcinoma cohort comprised some ten patients, of whom roughly eight had bulk tumor TCR sequencing. Fresh biopsies were taken from the primary tumor site, and part of the biopsy material was kept in RNAlater for exome and bulk TCR sequencing.

The immunoSEQ platform was used for deep TCRbeta sequencing. In the original analysis: For further analysis, only productive rearrangements were exported from the immunoSEQ Analyzer. A two-sided binomial test at Bonferroni-corrected P below 0.01 was used to call clones with significant expansion or contraction between timepoints. T cell phenotypes were assigned to bulk TCRbeta clonotypes by matching the clonotypes to single-cell RNA+TCR-seq clones that had the same TCRbeta sequence. Clone enrichment in tumor was computed as tumor frequency divided by PBMC frequency from bulk TCR sequencing. TCRs were grouped by GLIPH into specificity groups, defined as clusters of distinct TCRs likely recognizing common antigens via shared CDR3 motifs. Not all clones reach the TCRdb copy of this immuneACCESS table, which keeps in-frame sequences only. Checked studies attribute under half of the gap to unresolved V genes and leave the rest unexplained. V, J and clone size are taken as reported in that table, and D and trimming were inferred from the DNA itself. A total of more than 6,500 clones appear in this sample, 55% to 70% of them only once. The top ten clones comprise about 9% of the sample.

This clonotype was sampled from a human donor with basal cell carcinoma. The starting material was tumor tissue, obtained after anti-PD-1 treatment. This sequence uses TRBV3-1 (or the pseudogene TRBV3-2) and TRBJ2-5, with TRBD2 matching 10 junction bases. The base sequence is TGTGCCAGCAGCCAAGGACTAGCGGGGACCCAGTACTTC. Translation gives CASSQGLAGTQYF.